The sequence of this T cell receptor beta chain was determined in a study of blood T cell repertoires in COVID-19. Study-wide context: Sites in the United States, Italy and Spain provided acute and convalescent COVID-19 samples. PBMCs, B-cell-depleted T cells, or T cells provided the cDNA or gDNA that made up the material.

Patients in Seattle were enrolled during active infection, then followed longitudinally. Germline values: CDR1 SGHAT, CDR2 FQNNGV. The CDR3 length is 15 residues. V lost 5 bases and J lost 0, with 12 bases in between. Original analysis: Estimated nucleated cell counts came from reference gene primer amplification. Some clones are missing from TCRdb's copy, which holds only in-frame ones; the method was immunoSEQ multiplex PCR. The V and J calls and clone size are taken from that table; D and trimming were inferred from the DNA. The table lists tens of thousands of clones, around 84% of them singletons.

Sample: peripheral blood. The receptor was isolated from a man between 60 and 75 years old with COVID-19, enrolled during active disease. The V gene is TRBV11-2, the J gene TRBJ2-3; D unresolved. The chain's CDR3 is CASSVRSLSTDTQYF. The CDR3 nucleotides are TGTGCCAGCAGCGTAAGGTCACTAAGCACAGATACGCAGTATTTT.